This section outlines one T cell receptor (beta chain) sequence together with its context. Its matching antigen is unknown. Method: immunoSEQ multiplex PCR; TCRdb's copy keeps in-frame clones and lacks some. The sample records more than 95,000 clones, 86% being singletons. CDR1 SGHAT and CDR2 FQDESV come from the germline V gene (reference sequence). V shed 2 bases and J shed 8 bases, with 13 bases lying between them. This CDR3 region has 14 residues. The entry originates in a study of cytomegalovirus exposure and HLA in healthy donors. Whole-study results and caveats: Rarity marked most TCR sequences, yet some public TCRs occurred in many donors. The study designated 160 or so TCR beta chains cytomegalovirus-associated.

The chain uses TRBV11-1 and TRBJ2-1, with D perhaps matching TRBD2 (5 bases). Sequences were obtained from PBMCs. The sequence was obtained from a man younger than 35 in good health and CMV-seronegative. CDR3 bases: TGTGCCAGCAGCTTATGGGGTAGAGCGGATGAGCAGTTCTTC. This codes for CASSLWGRADEQFF. The variable domain in full, completed from reference TRBV11-1 and TRBJ2-1, reads EAEVAQSPRYKITEKSQAVAFWCDPISGHATLYWYRQILGQGPELLVQFQDESVVDDSQLPKDRFSAERLKGVDSTLKIQPAELGDSAMYLCASSLWGRADEQFFGPGTRLTVL.